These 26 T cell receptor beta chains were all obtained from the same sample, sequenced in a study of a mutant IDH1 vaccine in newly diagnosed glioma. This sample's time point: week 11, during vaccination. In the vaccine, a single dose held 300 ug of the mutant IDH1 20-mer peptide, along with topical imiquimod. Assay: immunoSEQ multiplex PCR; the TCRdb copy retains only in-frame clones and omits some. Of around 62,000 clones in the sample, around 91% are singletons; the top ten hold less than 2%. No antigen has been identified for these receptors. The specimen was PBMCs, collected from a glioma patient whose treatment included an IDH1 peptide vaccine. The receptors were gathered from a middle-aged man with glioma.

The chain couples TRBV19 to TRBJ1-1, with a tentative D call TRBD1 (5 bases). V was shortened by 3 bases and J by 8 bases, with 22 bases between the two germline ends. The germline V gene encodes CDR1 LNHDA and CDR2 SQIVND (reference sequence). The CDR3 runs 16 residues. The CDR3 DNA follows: TGTGCCAGTAGTATCGGTTTAGAGGGGTTTGAAAAAGAAGCTTTCTTT. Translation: CASSIGLEGFEKEAFF.

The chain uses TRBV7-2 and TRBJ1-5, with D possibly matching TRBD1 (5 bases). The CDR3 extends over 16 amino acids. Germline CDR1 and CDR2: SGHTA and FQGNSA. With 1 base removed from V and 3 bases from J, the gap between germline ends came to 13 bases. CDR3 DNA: TGTGCCAGCAGCTTAGAGCATCGAGGGGTCAATCAGCCCCAGCATTTT. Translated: CASSLEHRGVNQPQHF.

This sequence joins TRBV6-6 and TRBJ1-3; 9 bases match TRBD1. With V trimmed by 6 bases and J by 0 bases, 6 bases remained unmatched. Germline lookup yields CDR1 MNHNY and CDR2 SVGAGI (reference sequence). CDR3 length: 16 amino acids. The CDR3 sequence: CASSRDRALSGNTIYF. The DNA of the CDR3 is TGTGCCAGCAGCCGGGACAGGGCCCTCTCTGGAAACACCATATATTTT.

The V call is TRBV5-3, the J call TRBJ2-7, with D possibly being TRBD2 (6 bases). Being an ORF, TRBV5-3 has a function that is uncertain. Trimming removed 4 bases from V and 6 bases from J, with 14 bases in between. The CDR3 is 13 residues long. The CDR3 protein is CARSGDSRTEQYF. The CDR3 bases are TGTGCCAGAAGCGGGGACTCGCGGACCGAGCAGTACTTC.

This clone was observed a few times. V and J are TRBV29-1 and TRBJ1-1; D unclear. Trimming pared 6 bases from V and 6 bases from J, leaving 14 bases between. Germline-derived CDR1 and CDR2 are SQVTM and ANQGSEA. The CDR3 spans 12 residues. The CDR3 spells CSVQPPDPEAFF. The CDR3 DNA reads TGCAGCGTCCAGCCACCGGACCCTGAAGCTTTCTTT.

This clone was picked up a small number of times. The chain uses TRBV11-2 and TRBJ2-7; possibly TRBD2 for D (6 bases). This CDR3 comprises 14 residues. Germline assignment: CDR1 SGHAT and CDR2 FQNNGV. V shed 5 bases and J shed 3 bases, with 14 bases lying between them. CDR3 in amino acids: CASSRVGGDYEQYF. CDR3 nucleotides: TGTGCCAGCAGCCGGGTAGGCGGGGACTACGAGCAGTACTTC.

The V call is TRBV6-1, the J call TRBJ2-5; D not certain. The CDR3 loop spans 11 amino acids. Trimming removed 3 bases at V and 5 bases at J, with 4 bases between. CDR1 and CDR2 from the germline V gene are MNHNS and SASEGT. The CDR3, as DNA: TGTGCCAGCAGTGATGCGGAGACCCAGTACTTC. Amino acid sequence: CASSDAETQYF.

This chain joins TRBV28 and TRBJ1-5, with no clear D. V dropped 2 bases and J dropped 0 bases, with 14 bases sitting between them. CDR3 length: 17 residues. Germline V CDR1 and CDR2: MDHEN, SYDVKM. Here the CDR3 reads CASSLVSVLNSNQPQHF. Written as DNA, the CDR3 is TGTGCCAGCAGTTTAGTATCAGTGCTGAATAGCAATCAGCCCCAGCATTTT.

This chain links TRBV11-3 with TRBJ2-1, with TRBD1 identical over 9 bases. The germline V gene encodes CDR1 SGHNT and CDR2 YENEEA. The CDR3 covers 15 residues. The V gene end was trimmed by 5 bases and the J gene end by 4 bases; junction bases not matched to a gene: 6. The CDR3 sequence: CASSQDRGVYNEQFF. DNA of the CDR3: TGTGCCAGCAGCCAGGACAGGGGAGTATACAATGAGCAGTTCTTC.

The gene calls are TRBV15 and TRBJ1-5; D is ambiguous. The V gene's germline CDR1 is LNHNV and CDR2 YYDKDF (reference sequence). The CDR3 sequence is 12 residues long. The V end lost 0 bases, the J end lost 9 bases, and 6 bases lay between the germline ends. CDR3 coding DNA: TGTGCCACCAGCAGAGACAGTGGGCCCCAGCATTTT. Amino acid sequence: CATSRDSGPQHF.

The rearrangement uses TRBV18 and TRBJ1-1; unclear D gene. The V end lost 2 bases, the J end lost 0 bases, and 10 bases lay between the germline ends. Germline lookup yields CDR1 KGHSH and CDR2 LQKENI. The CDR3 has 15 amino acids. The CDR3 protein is CASSPVLTVNTEAFF. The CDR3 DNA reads TGTGCCAGCTCACCAGTTTTAACAGTGAACACTGAAGCTTTCTTT.

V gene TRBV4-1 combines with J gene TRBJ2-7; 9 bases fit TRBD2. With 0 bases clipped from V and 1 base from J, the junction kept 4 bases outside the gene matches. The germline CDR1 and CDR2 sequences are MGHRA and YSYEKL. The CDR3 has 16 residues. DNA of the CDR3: TGCGCCAGCAGCCAAGAGGGGCTAGCGGGATCCTACGAGCAGTACTTC. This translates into CASSQEGLAGSYEQYF.

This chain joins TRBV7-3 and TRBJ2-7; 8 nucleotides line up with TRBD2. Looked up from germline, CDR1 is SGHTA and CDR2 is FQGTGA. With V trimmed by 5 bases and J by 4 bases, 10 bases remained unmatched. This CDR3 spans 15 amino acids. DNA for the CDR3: TGTGCCAGCAGCCCATCACACGGGGGGGCTTACGAGCAGTACTTC. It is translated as CASSPSHGGAYEQYF. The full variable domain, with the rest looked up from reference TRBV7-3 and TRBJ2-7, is GAGVSQTPSNKVTEKGKYVELRCDPISGHTALYWYRQSLGQGPEFLIYFQGTGAADDSGLPNDRFFAVRPEGSVSTLKIQRTERGDSAVYLCASSPSHGGAYEQYFGPGTRLTVT.

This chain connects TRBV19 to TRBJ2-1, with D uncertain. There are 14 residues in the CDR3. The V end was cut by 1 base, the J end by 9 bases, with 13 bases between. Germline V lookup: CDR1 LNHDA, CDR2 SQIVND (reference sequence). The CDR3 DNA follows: TGTGCCAGTAGTATAGGTCGTTCGAAGGGTGAGCAGTTCTTC. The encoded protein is CASSIGRSKGEQFF.

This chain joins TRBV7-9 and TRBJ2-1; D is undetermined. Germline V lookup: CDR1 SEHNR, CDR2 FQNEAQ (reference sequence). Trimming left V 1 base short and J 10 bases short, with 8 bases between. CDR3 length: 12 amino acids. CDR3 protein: CASSLDGSEQFF. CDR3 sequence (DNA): TGTGCCAGCAGCTTAGACGGTTCCGAGCAGTTCTTC.

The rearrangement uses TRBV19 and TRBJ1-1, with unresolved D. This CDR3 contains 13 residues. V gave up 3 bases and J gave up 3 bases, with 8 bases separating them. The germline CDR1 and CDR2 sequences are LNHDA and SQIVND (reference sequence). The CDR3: CASSIRRDTEAFF. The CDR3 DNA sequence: TGTGCCAGTAGTATCCGGCGGGACACTGAAGCTTTCTTT.

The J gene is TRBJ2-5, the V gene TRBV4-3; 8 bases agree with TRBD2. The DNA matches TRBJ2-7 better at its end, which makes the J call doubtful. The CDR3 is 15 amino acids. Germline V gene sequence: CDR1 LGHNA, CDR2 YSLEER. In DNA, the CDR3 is TGCGCCAGCAGCGGAGCGGGAGATAGCGATTACGAGCAGTACTTC. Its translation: CASSGAGDSDYEQYF.

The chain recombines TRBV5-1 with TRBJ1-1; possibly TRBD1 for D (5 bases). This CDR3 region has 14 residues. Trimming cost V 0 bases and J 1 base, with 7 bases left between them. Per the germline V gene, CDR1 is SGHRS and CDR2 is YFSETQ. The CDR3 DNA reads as TGCGCCAGCAGCTTGGAGGGGCCGAACACTGAAGCTTTCTTT. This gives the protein CASSLEGPNTEAFF. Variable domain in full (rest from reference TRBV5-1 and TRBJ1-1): KAGVTQTPRYLIKTRGQQVTLSCSPISGHRSVSWYQQTPGQGLQFLFEYFSETQRNKGNFPGRFSGRQFSNSRSEMNVSTLELGDSALYLCASSLEGPNTEAFFGQGTRLTVV.

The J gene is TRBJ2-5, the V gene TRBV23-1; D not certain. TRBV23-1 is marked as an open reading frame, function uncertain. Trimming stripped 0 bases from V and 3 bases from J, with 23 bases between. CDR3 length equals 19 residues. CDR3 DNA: TGCGCCAGCAGTCAATCCACCAGCCCAGATCAAAATAAAGAAGAGACCCAGTACTTC. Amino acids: CASSQSTSPDQNKEETQYF.

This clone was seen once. Here the CDR3 reads CASSVRGRENSPLHF. In DNA form, the CDR3 reads TGTGCCAGCAGTGTCCGGGGCCGGGAGAATTCACCCCTCCACTTT. The rearrangement links TRBV2 to TRBJ1-6, with TRBD1 as a possible D gene (5 bases). Trimming cost V 4 bases and J 7 bases, with 14 bases left between them. Germline loops: CDR1 SNHLY, CDR2 FYNNEI. This CDR3 spans 15 amino acids.

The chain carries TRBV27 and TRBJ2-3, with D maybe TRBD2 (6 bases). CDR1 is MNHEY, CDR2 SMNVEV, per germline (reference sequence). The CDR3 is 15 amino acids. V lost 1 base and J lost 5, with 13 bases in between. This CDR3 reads CASSLLGDWVDTQYF. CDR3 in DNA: TGTGCCAGCAGTTTATTAGGGGACTGGGTAGATACGCAGTATTTT.

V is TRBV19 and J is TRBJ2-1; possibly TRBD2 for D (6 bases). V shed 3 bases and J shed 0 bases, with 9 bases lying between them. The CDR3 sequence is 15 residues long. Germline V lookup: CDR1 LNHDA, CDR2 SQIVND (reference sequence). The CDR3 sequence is CASSIDSGSYNEQFF. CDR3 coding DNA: TGTGCCAGTAGTATTGATAGCGGCTCCTACAATGAGCAGTTCTTC.

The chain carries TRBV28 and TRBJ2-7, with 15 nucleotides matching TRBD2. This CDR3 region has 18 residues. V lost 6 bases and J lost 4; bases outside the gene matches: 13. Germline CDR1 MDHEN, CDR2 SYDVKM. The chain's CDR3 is CASSPVERTSGRAYEQYF. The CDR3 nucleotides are TGTGCCAGCAGCCCGGTCGAAAGGACTAGCGGGAGGGCTTACGAGCAGTACTTC. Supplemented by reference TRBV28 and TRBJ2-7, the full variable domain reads DVKVTQSSRYLVKRTGEKVFLECVQDMDHENMFWYRQDPGLGLRLIYFSYDVKMKEKGDIPEGYSVSREKKERFSLILESASTNQTSMYLCASSPVERTSGRAYEQYFGPGTRLTVT.

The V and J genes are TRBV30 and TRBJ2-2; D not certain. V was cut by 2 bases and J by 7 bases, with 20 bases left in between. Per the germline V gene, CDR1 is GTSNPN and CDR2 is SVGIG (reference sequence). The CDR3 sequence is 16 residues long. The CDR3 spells CAWSRLSAEVGGELFF. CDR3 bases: TGTGCCTGGAGTAGGTTATCGGCAGAAGTCGGCGGGGAGCTGTTTTTT. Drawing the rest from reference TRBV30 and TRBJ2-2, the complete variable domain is SQTIHQWPATLVQPVGSPLSLECTVEGTSNPNLYWYRQAAGRGLQLLFYSVGIGQISSEVPQNLSASRPQDRQFILSSKKLLLSDSGFYLCAWSRLSAEVGGELFFGEGSRLTVL.

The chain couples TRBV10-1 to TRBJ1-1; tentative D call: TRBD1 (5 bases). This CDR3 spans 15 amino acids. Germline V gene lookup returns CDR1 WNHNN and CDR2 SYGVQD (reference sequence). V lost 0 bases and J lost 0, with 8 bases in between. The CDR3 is CASSESRGMNTEAFF. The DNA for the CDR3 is TGCGCCAGCAGTGAGTCGAGGGGAATGAACACTGAAGCTTTCTTT.

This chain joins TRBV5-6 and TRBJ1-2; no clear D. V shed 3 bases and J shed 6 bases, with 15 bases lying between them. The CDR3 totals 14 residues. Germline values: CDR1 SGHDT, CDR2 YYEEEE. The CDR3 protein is CASSSLGPHHGYTF. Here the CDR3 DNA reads TGTGCCAGCAGCTCCCTTGGACCCCATCATGGCTACACCTTC.